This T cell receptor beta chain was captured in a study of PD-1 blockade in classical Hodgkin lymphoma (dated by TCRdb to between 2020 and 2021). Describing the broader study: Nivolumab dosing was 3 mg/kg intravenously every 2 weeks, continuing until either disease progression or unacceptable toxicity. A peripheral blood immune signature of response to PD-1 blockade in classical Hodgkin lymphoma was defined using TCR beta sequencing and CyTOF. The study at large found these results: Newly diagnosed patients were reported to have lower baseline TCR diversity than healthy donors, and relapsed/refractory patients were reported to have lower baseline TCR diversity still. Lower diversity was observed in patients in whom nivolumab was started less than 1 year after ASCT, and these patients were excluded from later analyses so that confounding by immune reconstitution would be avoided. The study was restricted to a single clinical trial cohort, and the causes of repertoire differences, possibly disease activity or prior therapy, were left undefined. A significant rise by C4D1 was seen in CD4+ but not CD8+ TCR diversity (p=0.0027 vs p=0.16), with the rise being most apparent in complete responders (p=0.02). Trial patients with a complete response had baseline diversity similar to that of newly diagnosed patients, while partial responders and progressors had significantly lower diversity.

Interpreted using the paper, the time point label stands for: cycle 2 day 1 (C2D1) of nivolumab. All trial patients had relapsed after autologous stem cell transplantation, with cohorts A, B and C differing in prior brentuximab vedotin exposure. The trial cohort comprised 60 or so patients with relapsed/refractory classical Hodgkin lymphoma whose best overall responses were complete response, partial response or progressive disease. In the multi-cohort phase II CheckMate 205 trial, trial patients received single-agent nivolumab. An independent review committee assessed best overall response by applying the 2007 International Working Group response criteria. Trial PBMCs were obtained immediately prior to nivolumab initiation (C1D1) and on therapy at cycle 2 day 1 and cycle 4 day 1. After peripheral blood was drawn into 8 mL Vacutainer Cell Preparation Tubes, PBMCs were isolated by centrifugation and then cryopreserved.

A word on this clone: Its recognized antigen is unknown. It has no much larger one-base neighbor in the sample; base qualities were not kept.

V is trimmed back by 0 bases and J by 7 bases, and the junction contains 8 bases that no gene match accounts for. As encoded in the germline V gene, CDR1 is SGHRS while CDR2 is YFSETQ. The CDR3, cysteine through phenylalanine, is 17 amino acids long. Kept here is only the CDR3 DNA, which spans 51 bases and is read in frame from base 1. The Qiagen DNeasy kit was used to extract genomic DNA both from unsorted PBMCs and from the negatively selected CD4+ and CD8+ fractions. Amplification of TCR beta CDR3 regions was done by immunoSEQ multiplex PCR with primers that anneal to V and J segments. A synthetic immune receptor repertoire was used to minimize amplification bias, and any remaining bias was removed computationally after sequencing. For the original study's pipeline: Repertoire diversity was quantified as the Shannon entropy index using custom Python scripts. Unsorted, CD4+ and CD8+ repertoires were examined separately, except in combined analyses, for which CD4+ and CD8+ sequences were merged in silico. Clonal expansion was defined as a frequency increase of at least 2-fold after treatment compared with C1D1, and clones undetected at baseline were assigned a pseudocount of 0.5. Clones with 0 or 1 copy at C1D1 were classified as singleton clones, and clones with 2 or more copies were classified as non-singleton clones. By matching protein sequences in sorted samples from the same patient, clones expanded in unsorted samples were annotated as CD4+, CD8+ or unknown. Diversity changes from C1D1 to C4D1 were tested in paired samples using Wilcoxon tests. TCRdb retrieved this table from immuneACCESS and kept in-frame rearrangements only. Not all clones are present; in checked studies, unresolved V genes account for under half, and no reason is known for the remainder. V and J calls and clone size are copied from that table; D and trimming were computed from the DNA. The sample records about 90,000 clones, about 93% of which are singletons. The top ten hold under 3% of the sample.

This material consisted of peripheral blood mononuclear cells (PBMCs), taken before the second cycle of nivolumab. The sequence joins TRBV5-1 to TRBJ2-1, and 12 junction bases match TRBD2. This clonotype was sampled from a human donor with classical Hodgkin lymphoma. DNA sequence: TGCGCCAGCAGCTTGGACAGACTAGCGGGAGTTGGAAATGAGCAGTTCTTC. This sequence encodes CASSLDRLAGVGNEQFF.